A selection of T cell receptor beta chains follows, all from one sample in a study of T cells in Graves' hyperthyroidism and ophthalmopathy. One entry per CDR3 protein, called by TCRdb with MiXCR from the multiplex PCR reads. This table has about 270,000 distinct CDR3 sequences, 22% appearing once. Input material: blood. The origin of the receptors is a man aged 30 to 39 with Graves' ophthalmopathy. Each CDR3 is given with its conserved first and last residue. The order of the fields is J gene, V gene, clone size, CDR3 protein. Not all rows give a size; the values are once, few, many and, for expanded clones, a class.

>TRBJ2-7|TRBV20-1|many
CSALMTSGRAYEQYF
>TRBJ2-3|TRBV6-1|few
CASRRTSGGGGDTQYF
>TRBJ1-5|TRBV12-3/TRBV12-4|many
CASSLARAGQPQHF
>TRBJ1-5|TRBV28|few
CASSWTGGQPQHF
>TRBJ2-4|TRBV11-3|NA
CASSKGEGTAAKNIQYF
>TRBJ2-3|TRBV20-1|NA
CSVRASGSLGTQYF
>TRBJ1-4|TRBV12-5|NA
CASGSGTGGEKLFF
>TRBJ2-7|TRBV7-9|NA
CASSAGLVDGEQYF
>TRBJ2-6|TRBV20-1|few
CSGLNGAGANVLTF
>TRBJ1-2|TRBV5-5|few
CASSLFDRSLNYGYTF
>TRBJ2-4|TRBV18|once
CASSPGYAGAKNIQYF
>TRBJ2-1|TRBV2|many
CASSEQGQGFIGEQFF
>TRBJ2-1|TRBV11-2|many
CASSLMGLSSYNEQFF
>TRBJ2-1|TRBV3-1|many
CASSQTMGYNEQFF
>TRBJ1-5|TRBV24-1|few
CATSDLLSSQPQHF